This T cell receptor (beta chain) was profiled in a study of CD8 T cells in Susac syndrome. The CDR3 length is 14 residues. V dropped 3 bases and J dropped 8; count of bases not matched to a gene: 7. The V gene's germline CDR1 is LGHNA and CDR2 YSLEER. Blood CD8+ and CD4+ T cells underwent high-throughput TCR beta sequencing. As controls, healthy donors matched for age and sex were used. It was negative isolation that provided the CD8+ and CD4+ T cells, whereas TEMRA cells were enriched by FACS. Random hexamers were used to reverse transcribe about 0.5 to 1 ug of RNA. A multiplex approach, immunoSEQ multiplex PCR, amplified TCR beta CDR3 across 54 Vbeta and 13 Jbeta. TCRdb recomputed calls from the immunoSEQ multiplex PCR reads with MiXCR, one row per CDR3 protein. Of about 190,000 distinct CDR3 sequences in the sample, 85% to 95% were seen once.

The TCR was taken from a human donor in good health. The rearrangement joins TRBV4-3 to TRBJ1-2; 9 nucleotides agree with TRBD1. The material sequenced was CD4+ T cells from PBMCs. The chain's CDR3 is CASSQGTGLGGYTF. CDR3 DNA sequence: TGCGCCAGCAGCCAGGGGACAGGGTTAGGGGGCTACACCTTC.